What follows are 8 T cell receptor beta chains derived from one specimen sequenced in a study of T cell changes during pregnancy in multiple sclerosis. Only in-frame clones appear in the TCRdb table, and some are missing; sequencing was by immunoSEQ multiplex PCR. The table includes 50,000 or so clones, 85% to 95% detected once. This specimen was CD4+ T cells from peripheral blood mononuclear cells, taken in the third trimester of pregnancy. The receptors derive from a female donor with multiple sclerosis, enrolled in a pregnancy study.

V and J are TRBV28 and TRBJ2-1; 7 bases map to TRBD2. The CDR3 extends over 18 amino acids. V was pared by 6 bases and J by 7 bases, with 21 bases of the junction left unmatched. From germline, CDR1 is MDHEN and CDR2 SYDVKM. The CDR3 coding sequence is TGTGCCAGCAGATCAACAAGCGGGGTAGGCTGGGCCCGGAATGAGCAGTTCTTC. Amino acid sequence: CASRSTSGVGWARNEQFF. The variable domain in full, with the rest retrieved from reference TRBV28 and TRBJ2-1, is DVKVTQSSRYLVKRTGEKVFLECVQDMDHENMFWYRQDPGLGLRLIYFSYDVKMKEKGDIPEGYSVSREKKERFSLILESASTNQTSMYLCASRSTSGVGWARNEQFFGPGTRLTVL.

The chain joins TRBV11-2 to TRBJ1-1; tentative D call: TRBD1 (6 bases). The CDR3 loop spans 16 amino acids. CDR1 and CDR2 (germline): SGHAT, FQNNGV. Between the trimmed V and J ends, which lost 2 bases and 4 bases, there was a span of 17 bases. For the CDR3, the DNA is TGTGCCAGCAGCTTAAATCCCGGGGCGGGGGCCACTGAAGCTTTCTTT. This sequence encodes CASSLNPGAGATEAFF.

The chain is built from TRBV10-1 and TRBJ2-7; the D gene is possibly TRBD1 (6 bases). Trimming cost V 4 bases and J 0 bases, with 13 bases left between them. The CDR3 length is 15 residues. Germline CDR1 WNHNN, CDR2 SYGVQD (reference sequence). CDR3 DNA sequence: TGCGCCAGCAGTGTGGCAGGGGAAGGCTCCTACGAGCAGTACTTC. Translation gives CASSVAGEGSYEQYF.

V is TRBV19 and J is TRBJ1-2; TRBD1 matches 7 bases. CDR1 and CDR2 (germline): LNHDA, SQIVND (reference sequence). The junction had 5 bases not matched to a gene; V was cut back by 2 bases and J by 5 bases. The CDR3 contains 14 residues. CDR3 DNA: TGTGCCAGTAGTATAACAGGGGATCGGTATGGCTACACCTTC. Translated, it gives CASSITGDRYGYTF.

CDR3 amino acids: CASSLTGSSNQPQHF. The CDR3 nucleotides read TGTGCCAGCAGCCTGACAGGCAGTAGCAATCAGCCCCAGCATTTT. The rearrangement links TRBV5-6 to TRBJ1-5, with D possibly TRBD1 on 6 matching bases. The CDR3 is 15 residues long. V lost 4 bases, J lost 0 bases, and 11 bases lay in between. The germline V gene has CDR1 SGHDT and CDR2 YYEEEE.

This clone was recorded only once. This sequence joins TRBV14 and TRBJ1-2; the match to TRBD1 covers 12 bases. The CDR3 has 17 residues. Germline CDR1 reads SGHDN; CDR2 reads FVKESK. Germline trimming cut 5 bases from V and 8 bases from J; bases unmatched to any gene: 15. The CDR3 bases are TGTGCCAGCAGCGACGGGACAGGGGGCGCAATGGGAAGGGGCTACACCTTC. This sequence encodes CASSDGTGGAMGRGYTF. The full variable domain, completed using reference TRBV14 and TRBJ1-2, is EAGVTQFPSHSVIEKGQTVTLRCDPISGHDNLYWYRRVMGKEIKFLLHFVKESKQDESGMPNNRFLAERTGGTYSTLKVQPAELEDSGVYFCASSDGTGGAMGRGYTFGSGTRLTVV.

The V call is TRBV25-1, the J call TRBJ2-4, with a possible D match to TRBD1 (6 bases). The CDR3 runs to 17 residues. The V end was cut by 0 bases, the J end by 1 base, with 13 bases between. CDR1 is MGHDK, CDR2 SYGVNS, per germline. CDR3 in amino acids: CASSEYWGLGAKNIQYF. The CDR3 DNA reads as TGTGCCAGCAGTGAATACTGGGGGCTGGGGGCCAAAAACATTCAGTACTTC.

This clone appeared a single time. The rearrangement joins TRBV5-1 to TRBJ2-3; D perhaps matches TRBD2 (5 bases). V shed 0 bases and J shed 0 bases, with 11 bases lying between them. The CDR3 has 16 residues. The V gene's germline CDR1 is SGHRS and CDR2 YFSETQ. The CDR3 DNA is TGCGCCAGCAGCTTGGCCGACTATTTAAGCACAGATACGCAGTATTTT. This gives the protein CASSLADYLSTDTQYF.